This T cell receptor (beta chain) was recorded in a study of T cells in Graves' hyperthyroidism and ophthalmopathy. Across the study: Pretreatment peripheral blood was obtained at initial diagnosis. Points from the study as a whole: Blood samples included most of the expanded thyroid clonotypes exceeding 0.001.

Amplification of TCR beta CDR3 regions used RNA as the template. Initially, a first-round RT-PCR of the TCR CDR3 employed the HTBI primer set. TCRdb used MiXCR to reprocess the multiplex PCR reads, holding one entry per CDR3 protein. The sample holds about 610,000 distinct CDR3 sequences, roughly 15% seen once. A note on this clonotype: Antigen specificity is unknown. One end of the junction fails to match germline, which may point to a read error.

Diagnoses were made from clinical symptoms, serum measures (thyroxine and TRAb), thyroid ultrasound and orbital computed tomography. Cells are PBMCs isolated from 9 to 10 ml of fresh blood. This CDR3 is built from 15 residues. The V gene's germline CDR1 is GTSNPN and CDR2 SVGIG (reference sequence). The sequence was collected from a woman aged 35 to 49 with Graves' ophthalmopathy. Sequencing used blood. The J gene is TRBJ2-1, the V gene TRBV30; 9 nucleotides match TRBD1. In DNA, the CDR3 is TGTGCCTTGAGTCTTGGGACAGGGTTCTACAATGAGCAGTTCTTC. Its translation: CALSLGTGFYNEQFF.